The clone carrying this TCR beta chain has at least ten counts. With V trimmed by 1 base and J by 1 base, 4 bases remained unmatched. The CDR3 is 19 residues long. Germline V gene sequence: CDR1 SGHAT, CDR2 FQNNGV. The record originates from a study of patients and donors after allogeneic stem cell transplantation. TCRdb analysed the RT-PCR reads with MiXCR anew, one entry per CDR3 protein. The sample holds approximately 200,000 distinct CDR3 sequences; 14% are singletons and the top ten take 11%. The clonotype was recovered from a human donor who was either an allogeneic HSCT recipient or a stem cell or donor lymphocyte infusion donor (not recorded which). It is not recorded whose cells these are; they may come from a transplant donor. Material: blood, either unsorted or a sorted T cell fraction (not recorded which). This chain uses TRBV11-2 with TRBJ2-4; 16 bases match TRBD2. The CDR3 loop is CASSLGGLAGGPAKNIQYF. The CDR3 nucleotides are TGTGCCAGCAGCTTAGGGGGACTAGCGGGAGGGCCGGCCAAAAACATTCAGTACTTC.